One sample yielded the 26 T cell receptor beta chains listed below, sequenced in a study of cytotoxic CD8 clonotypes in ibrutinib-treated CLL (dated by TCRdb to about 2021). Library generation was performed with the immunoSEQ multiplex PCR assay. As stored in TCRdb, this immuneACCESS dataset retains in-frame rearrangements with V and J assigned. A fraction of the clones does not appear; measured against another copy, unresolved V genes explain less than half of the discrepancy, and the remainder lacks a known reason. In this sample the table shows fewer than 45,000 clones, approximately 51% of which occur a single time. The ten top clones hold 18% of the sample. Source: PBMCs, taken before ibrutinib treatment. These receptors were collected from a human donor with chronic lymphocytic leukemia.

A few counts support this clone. The CDR3 spells CASSEGTGVNYGYTF. The CDR3 coding sequence is TGTGCCAGCAGTGAAGGAACAGGGGTTAACTATGGCTACACCTTC. The chain recombines TRBV6-1 with TRBJ1-2, with TRBD1 identical over 7 bases. The length of the CDR3 is 15 residues. The germline V gene has CDR1 MNHNS and CDR2 SASEGT. The junction had 3 bases not matched to a gene; V was cut back by 1 base and J by 1 base.

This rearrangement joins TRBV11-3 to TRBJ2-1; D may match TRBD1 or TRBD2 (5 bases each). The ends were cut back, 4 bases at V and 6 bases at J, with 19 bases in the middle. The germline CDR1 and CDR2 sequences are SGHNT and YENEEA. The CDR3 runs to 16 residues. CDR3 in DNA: TGTGCCAGCAGCTCCCCTAAGGGACGGAGCTTCAATGAGCAGTTCTTC. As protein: CASSSPKGRSFNEQFF.

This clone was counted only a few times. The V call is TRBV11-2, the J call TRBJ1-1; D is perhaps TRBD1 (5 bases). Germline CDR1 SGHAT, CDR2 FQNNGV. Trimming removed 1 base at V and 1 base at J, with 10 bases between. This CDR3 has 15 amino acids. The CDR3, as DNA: TGTGCCAGCAGCTTAGGGCAGGGCGGGAACACTGAAGCTTTCTTT. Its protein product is CASSLGQGGNTEAFF.

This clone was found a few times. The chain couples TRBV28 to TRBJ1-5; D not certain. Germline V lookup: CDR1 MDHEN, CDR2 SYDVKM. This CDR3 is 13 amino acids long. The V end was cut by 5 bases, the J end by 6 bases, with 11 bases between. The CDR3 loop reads CASSLGFGQPQHF. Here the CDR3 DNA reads TGTGCCAGCAGTCTGGGGTTCGGTCAGCCCCAGCATTTT.

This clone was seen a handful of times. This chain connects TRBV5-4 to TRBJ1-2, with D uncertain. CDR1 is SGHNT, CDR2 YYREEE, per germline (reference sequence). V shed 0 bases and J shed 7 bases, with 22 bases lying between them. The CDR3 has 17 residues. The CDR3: CASSLAGTNQPSRGYTF. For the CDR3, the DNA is TGTGCCAGCAGCTTGGCGGGCACTAACCAGCCATCACGTGGCTACACCTTC.

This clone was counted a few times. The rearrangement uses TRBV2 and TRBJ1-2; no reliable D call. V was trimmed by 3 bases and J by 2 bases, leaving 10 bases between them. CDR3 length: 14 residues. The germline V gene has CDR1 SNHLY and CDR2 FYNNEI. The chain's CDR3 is CASSDRYDNYGYTF. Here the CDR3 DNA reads TGTGCCAGCAGTGACAGATACGACAACTATGGCTACACCTTC.

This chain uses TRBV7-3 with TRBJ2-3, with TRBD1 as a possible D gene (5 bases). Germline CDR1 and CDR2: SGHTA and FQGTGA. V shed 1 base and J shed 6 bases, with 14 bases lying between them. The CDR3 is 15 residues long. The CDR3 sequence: CASSLMPDRVDTQYF. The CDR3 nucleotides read TGTGCCAGCAGCTTAATGCCCGACAGAGTTGATACGCAGTATTTT.

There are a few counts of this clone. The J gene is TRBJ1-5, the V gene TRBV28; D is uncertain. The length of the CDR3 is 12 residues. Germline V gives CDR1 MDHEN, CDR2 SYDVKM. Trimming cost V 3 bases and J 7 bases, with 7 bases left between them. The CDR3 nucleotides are TGTGCCAGCAGTTTCCCGGGACAGCCCCAGCATTTT. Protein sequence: CASSFPGQPQHF.

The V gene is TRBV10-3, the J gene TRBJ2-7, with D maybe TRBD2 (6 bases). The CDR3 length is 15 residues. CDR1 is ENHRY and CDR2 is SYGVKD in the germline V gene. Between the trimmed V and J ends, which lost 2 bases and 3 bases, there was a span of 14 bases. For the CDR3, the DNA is TGTGCCATCAGTGAGCAGGAGGCGGGAAGCTACGAGCAGTACTTC. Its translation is CAISEQEAGSYEQYF.

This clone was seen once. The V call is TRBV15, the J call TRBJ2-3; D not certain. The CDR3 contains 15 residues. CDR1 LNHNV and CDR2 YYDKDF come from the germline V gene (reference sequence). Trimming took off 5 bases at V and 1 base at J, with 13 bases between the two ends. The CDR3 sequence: CATSARVVGTDTQYF. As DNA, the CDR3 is TGTGCCACCAGCGCCCGGGTGGTCGGCACAGATACGCAGTATTTT.

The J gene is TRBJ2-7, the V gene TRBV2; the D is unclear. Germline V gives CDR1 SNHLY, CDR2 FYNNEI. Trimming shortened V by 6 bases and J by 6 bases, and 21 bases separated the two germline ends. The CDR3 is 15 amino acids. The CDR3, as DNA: TGTGCCAGCAGCCGCATGGTTGGAGTAACGGGCGAGCAGTACTTC. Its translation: CASSRMVGVTGEQYF.

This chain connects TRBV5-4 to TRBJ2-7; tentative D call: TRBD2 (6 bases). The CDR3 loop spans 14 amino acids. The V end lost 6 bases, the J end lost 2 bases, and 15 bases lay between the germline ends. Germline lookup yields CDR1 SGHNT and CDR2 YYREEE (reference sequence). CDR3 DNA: TGTGCCAGCACCCCCGGGGGTGCCCCCTACGAGCAGTACTTC. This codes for CASTPGGAPYEQYF.

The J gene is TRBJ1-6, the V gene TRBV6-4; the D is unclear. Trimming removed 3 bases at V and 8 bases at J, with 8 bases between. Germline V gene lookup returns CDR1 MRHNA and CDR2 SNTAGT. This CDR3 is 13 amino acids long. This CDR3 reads CASSESPYSPLHF. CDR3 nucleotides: TGTGCCAGCAGTGAATCCCCTTATTCACCCCTCCACTTT.

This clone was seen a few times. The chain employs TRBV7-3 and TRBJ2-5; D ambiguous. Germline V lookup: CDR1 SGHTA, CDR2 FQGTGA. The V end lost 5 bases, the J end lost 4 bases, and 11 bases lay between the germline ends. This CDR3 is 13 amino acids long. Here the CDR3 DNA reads TGTGCCAGCAGCCAAGTCCCCTCAGAGACCCAGTACTTC. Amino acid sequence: CASSQVPSETQYF.

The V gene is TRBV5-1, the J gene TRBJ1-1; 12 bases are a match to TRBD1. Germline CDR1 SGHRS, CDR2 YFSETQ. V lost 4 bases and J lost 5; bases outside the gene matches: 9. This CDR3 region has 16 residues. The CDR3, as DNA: TGCGCCAGCAGCCCGGGACAGGGGGCGGCTAGAACTGAAGCTTTCTTT. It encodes CASSPGQGAARTEAFF.

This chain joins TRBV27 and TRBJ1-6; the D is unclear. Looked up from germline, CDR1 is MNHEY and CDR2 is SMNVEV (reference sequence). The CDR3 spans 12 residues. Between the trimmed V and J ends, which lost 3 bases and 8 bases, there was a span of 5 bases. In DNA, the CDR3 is TGTGCCAGCAGTTTCGGTGATTCACCCCTCCACTTT. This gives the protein CASSFGDSPLHF.

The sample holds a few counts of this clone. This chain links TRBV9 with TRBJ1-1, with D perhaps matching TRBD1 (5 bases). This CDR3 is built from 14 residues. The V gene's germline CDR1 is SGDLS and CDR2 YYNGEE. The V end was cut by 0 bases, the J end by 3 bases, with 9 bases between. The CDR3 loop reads CASSVAGTDTEAFF. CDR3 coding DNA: TGTGCCAGCAGCGTAGCAGGGACGGACACTGAAGCTTTCTTT.

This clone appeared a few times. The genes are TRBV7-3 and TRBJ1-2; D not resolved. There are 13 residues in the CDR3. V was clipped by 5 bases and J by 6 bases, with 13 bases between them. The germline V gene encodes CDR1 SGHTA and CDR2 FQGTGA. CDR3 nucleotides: TGTGCCAGCAGCGTCGACGATGGGAATGGCTACACCTTC. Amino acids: CASSVDDGNGYTF.

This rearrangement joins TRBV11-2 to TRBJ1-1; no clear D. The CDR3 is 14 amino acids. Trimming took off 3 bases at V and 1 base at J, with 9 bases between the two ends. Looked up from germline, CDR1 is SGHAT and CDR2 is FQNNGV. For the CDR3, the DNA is TGTGCCAGCAGCTTCGTCCGGGGGAACACTGAAGCTTTCTTT. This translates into CASSFVRGNTEAFF.

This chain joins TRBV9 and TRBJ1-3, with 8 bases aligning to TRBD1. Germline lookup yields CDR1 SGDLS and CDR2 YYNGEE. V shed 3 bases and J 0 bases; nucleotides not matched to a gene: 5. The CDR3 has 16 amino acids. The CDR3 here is CASSAPQGGSGNTIYF. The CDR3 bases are TGTGCCAGCAGCGCCCCACAGGGGGGCTCTGGAAACACCATATATTTT.

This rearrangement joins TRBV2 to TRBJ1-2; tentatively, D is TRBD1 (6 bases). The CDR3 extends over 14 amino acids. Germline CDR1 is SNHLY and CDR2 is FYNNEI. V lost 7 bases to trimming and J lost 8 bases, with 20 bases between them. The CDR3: CASIGRGTPGGYTF. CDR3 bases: TGTGCCAGCATCGGTCGGGGGACACCGGGGGGCTACACCTTC.

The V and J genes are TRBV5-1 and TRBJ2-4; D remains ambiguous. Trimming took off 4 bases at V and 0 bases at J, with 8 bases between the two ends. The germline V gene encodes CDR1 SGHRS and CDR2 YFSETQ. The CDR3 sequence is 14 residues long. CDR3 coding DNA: TGCGCCAGCAGCCCTCCACAAGCCAAAAACATTCAGTACTTC. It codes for CASSPPQAKNIQYF.

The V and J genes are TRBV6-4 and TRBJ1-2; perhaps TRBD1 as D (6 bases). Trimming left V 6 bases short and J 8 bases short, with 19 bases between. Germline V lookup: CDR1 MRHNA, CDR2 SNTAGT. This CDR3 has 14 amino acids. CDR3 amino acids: CASRSQLGAGGYTF. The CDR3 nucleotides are TGTGCCAGCAGGAGCCAGTTGGGGGCAGGCGGCTACACCTTC.

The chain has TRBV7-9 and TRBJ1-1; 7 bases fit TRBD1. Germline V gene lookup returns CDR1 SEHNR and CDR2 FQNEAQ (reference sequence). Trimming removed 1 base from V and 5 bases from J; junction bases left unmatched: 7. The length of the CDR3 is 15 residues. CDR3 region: CASSLGQGGWTEAFF. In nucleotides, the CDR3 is TGTGCCAGCAGCTTAGGACAGGGTGGTTGGACTGAAGCTTTCTTT.

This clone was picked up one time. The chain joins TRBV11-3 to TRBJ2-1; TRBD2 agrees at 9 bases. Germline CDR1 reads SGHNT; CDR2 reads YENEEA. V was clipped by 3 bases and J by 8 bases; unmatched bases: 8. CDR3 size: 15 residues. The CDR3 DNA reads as TGTGCCAGCAGCTTTGGCGGGGGGGCTGGCGATGAGCAGTTCTTC. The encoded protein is CASSFGGGAGDEQFF.

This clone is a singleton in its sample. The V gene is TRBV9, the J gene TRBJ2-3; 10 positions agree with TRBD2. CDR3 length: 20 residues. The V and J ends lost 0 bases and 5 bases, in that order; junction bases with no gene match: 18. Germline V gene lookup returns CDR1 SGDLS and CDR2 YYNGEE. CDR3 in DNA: TGTGCCAGCAGCGTAGCTTCTAGCGGGGGCCCCGTTTGGTGGGGAGATACGCAGTATTTT. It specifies CASSVASSGGPVWWGDTQYF.